One and the same sample provided the 7 T cell receptor beta chains below, sequenced in a study of HIV-infected children after antiretroviral therapy interruption. RNA-based 3' RACE libraries used unique molecular identifiers. TCRdb recomputed calls from the 3' RACE reads with MiXCR, one row per CDR3 protein. This sample yields 70,000 to 90,000 distinct CDR3 sequences, of which about 6.3% are seen a single time; 0.9% to 1.3% belongs to the top ten. Treatment: PENTA 11 planned treatment interruption arm or continuous ART arm. Specimen: CD45RA+ CD4+ T cells from PBMCs, pooled from several time points, collected from a donor given antiretroviral therapy, either interrupted or continuous. The subset denotes: naive CD4+ CD45RA+ CD45RO- T cells. Source of these receptors: a pool of human donors with HIV.

Ten or more counts support this clonotype. The chain links TRBV29-1 to TRBJ1-1; D uncertain. CDR3 length: 13 amino acids. V dropped 1 base and J dropped 0 bases, with 6 bases sitting between them. Looked up from germline, CDR1 is SQVTM and CDR2 is ANQGSEA. CDR3 nucleotides: TGCAGCGTTGAAGTGCAGCTGAACACTGAAGCTTTCTTT. It is translated as CSVEVQLNTEAFF. Looking up the rest from reference TRBV29-1 and TRBJ1-1 gives the full variable domain: SAVISQKPSRDICQRGTSLTIQCQVDSQVTMMFWYRQQPGQSLTLIATANQGSEATYESGFVIDKFPISRPNLTFSTLTVSNMSPEDSSIYLCSVEVQLNTEAFFGQGTRLTVV.

This clonotype has a count of ten or more. The chain combines TRBV12-5 with TRBJ2-3; D gene ambiguous. The CDR3 has 12 residues. Trimming took 2 bases from V and 8 from J, leaving 8 bases between them. Germline CDR1 and CDR2: LGHNT and FRNRAP. The CDR3 DNA reads TGTGCTAGTGGTTTGATCGTTAGTACGCAGTATTTT. It yields the protein CASGLIVSTQYF.

Ten or more counts support this clonotype. V usage is TRBV29-1 and J usage is TRBJ1-1, with D unclear. Germline CDR1 reads SQVTM; CDR2 reads ANQGSEA. The CDR3 consists of 14 residues. V was trimmed by 1 base and J by 5 bases, leaving 14 bases between them. The CDR3 DNA reads TGCAGCGTTGAAGTCTTGACCTTGGGGACTGAAGCTTTCTTT. It specifies CSVEVLTLGTEAFF.

The V and J genes are TRBV19 and TRBJ2-7; TRBD2 matches at 9 bases. The CDR3 is made up of 15 amino acids. J lost 5 bases, V lost 2 bases, and 7 bases had no gene match. Germline assignment: CDR1 LNHDA and CDR2 SQIVND (reference sequence). The CDR3 reads CASSISGLASHEQYF. The CDR3 nucleotides are TGTGCCAGTAGTATATCCGGACTAGCGTCCCACGAGCAGTACTTC.

Ten or more counts support this clonotype. The chain has TRBV28 and TRBJ2-6; D is possibly TRBD1 (5 bases). CDR1 and CDR2 from the germline V gene are MDHEN and SYDVKM. V dropped 8 bases and J dropped 7 bases, with 21 bases sitting between them. The CDR3 covers 16 residues. As DNA, the CDR3 is TGTGCCAGCTCCCGGACAACCTCTCTGGGAGCCAACGTCCTGACTTTC. Amino acids: CASSRTTSLGANVLTF. The full variable domain, with the rest looked up from reference TRBV28 and TRBJ2-6, is DVKVTQSSRYLVKRTGEKVFLECVQDMDHENMFWYRQDPGLGLRLIYFSYDVKMKEKGDIPEGYSVSREKKERFSLILESASTNQTSMYLCASSRTTSLGANVLTFGAGSRLTVL.

This clonotype was counted many times. J is TRBJ2-3 and V is TRBV3-1; a weak D match, TRBD2 (6 bases). Germline V gene sequence: CDR1 LGHDT, CDR2 YNNKEL (reference sequence). The CDR3 runs 17 residues. The germline V and J ends were trimmed by 6 bases and 0 bases, with 19 bases remaining between them. This CDR3 reads CASSLGPAGVSTDTQYF. CDR3 nucleotide sequence: TGTGCCAGCAGTCTCGGCCCAGCGGGCGTTAGCACAGATACGCAGTATTTT.

This clonotype was seen repeatedly, ten times or more. V and J are TRBV7-2 and TRBJ2-7; D remains unclear. CDR1 is SGHTA and CDR2 is FQGNSA in the germline V gene. There are 15 residues in the CDR3. V lost 1 base, J lost 2 bases, and 12 bases lay in between. The DNA for the CDR3 is TGTGCCAGCAGCTTAGGTCAAGGGCGGACCTACGAGCAGTACTTC. Amino acids: CASSLGQGRTYEQYF.